The T cell receptor beta chain under discussion was sequenced for a study of blood T cell repertoires in COVID-19. Study-level background: Some COVID-19 samples were acute and others convalescent; all came from the United States, Italy and Spain. Sample material is recorded as cDNA or gDNA derived from T cells, B-cell-depleted T cells, or PBMCs.

Authors' data handling: Estimated nucleated cell counts came from reference gene primer amplification. Sequenced by immunoSEQ multiplex PCR; TCRdb stores in-frame clones only, minus some. For V, J and clone size, that table is used; D and trimming come from the DNA. This sample yields about 230,000 clones, of which 65% to 85% are seen a single time; under 5% belongs to the top ten. This sequence originates from a man aged 50-59 years with active or convalescent COVID-19. Sequencing was done on a sample of peripheral blood.

In DNA form, the CDR3 reads TGTGCCAGCAGTGAAGCGCCGGGGGGCCTACAGCCCCAGCATTTT. Its protein product is CASSEAPGGLQPQHF. The V call is TRBV6-1, the J call TRBJ1-5; TRBD1 might be the D (6 bases). Germline V lookup: CDR1 MNHNS, CDR2 SASEGT. The CDR3 extends over 15 amino acids. Deletions cut 0 bases from V and 7 bases from J, with 13 bases between.